These T cell receptor beta chains were read from a single sample in a study of OX40 agonist ivuxolimab in advanced cancers. The data were produced by immunoSEQ multiplex PCR, yet TCRdb's version contains in-frame clones alone and is incomplete. This sample has tens of thousands of clones, with 90% found just once. Sequences were derived from CD4+ or CD8+ T cells sorted from blood, sampled in a trial of the OX40 agonist ivuxolimab. The receptors come from an adult with an advanced solid tumor such as melanoma, head and neck, liver or kidney cancer. Both conserved end residues are part of each CDR3. D genes are given only for firm matches. Part of the rows lack a size; the others show once, few, many or a class for expanded clones.

V gene: TRBV18; CDR3 length: 15; J gene: TRBJ2-7; D gene: NA; clone size: NA; CDR3 DNA: TGTGCCAGCTCACCAATGTCGGGAGAGGCTTCCGAGCAGTACTTC; CDR3 protein: CASSPMSGEASEQYF
V gene: TRBV7-9; CDR3 length: 12; J gene: TRBJ2-7; D gene: TRBD2; clone size: NA; CDR3 DNA: TGTGCCAGCAGCGAGGGGACTACCGAGCAGTACTTC; CDR3 protein: CASSEGTTEQYF
V gene: TRBV29-1; CDR3 length: 12; J gene: TRBJ2-5; D gene: NA; clone size: few; CDR3 DNA: TGCAGCGTTGATATAACGGGGGAGACCCAGTACTTC; CDR3 protein: CSVDITGETQYF
V gene: TRBV7-2; CDR3 length: 16; J gene: TRBJ1-5; D gene: TRBD1; clone size: NA; CDR3 DNA: TGTGCCAGCAGCTTAAACACAGGGGGGGCAAATCAGCCCCAGCATTTT; CDR3 protein: CASSLNTGGANQPQHF
V gene: TRBV6-5; CDR3 length: 13; J gene: TRBJ2-7; D gene: TRBD2; clone size: NA; CDR3 DNA: TGTGCCAGCAGTCGGGAGGGTGGTTACGAGCAGTACTTC; CDR3 protein: CASSREGGYEQYF
V gene: TRBV2; CDR3 length: 12; J gene: TRBJ2-4; D gene: TRBD1; clone size: NA; CDR3 DNA: TGTGCCAGCAGTGAAGGGACAGGGATACAGTACTTC; CDR3 protein: CASSEGTGIQYF
V gene: TRBV7-2; CDR3 length: 14; J gene: TRBJ2-3; D gene: NA; clone size: NA; CDR3 DNA: TGTGCCAGCAGCTCTCAGGGTCTTACAGATACGCAGTATTTT; CDR3 protein: CASSSQGLTDTQYF
V gene: TRBV28; CDR3 length: 12; J gene: TRBJ2-5; D gene: NA; clone size: NA; CDR3 DNA: TGTGCCAGCAGTTTGTCGCGGAAGACCCAGTACTTC; CDR3 protein: CASSLSRKTQYF
V gene: TRBV11-3; CDR3 length: 14; J gene: TRBJ2-3; D gene: TRBD2; clone size: NA; CDR3 DNA: TGTGCCAGCAGCTTAGTTAGCGGGAGCGATACGCAGTATTTT; CDR3 protein: CASSLVSGSDTQYF
V gene: TRBV7-3; CDR3 length: 12; J gene: TRBJ1-5; D gene: NA; clone size: NA; CDR3 DNA: TGTGCCAGCAGCTTTCCACGAAGGCCCCAGCATTTT; CDR3 protein: CASSFPRRPQHF
V gene: TRBV27; CDR3 length: 14; J gene: TRBJ1-5; D gene: NA; clone size: NA; CDR3 DNA: TGTGCCAGCAGCGGGTCGGGGGGTGGCCAGCCCCAGCATTTT; CDR3 protein: CASSGSGGGQPQHF
V gene: TRBV5-1; CDR3 length: 15; J gene: TRBJ2-5; D gene: TRBD2; clone size: NA; CDR3 DNA: TGCGCCAGCAGCTTGGGGACTAGCGGGAGAGAGACCCAGTACTTC; CDR3 protein: CASSLGTSGRETQYF
V gene: TRBV4-3; CDR3 length: 19; J gene: TRBJ2-3; D gene: NA; clone size: few; CDR3 DNA: TGCGCCAGCAGCCAAGAGGTAACGGGGGCCGCCCGTAGGGATGGGGCGCAGTATTTT; CDR3 protein: CASSQEVTGAARRDGAQYF
V gene: TRBV4-2; CDR3 length: 12; J gene: TRBJ2-7; D gene: TRBD1; clone size: NA; CDR3 DNA: TGTGCCAGCAGCACGGACAGGGCAGAGCAGTACTTC; CDR3 protein: CASSTDRAEQYF
V gene: TRBV28; CDR3 length: 15; J gene: TRBJ1-5; D gene: TRBD1; clone size: NA; CDR3 DNA: TGTGCCAGCAGCCCGGGACAGGGTAGGAATCAGCCCCAGCATTTT; CDR3 protein: CASSPGQGRNQPQHF
V gene: TRBV5-1; CDR3 length: 15; J gene: TRBJ1-5; D gene: TRBD1; clone size: NA; CDR3 DNA: TGCGCCAGCAGGGAACAGGGGGATTTGGATCAGCCCCAGCATTTT; CDR3 protein: CASREQGDLDQPQHF
V gene: TRBV7-2; CDR3 length: 15; J gene: TRBJ2-1; D gene: TRBD2; clone size: NA; CDR3 DNA: TGTGCCAGCAGCTTATTCGGGGGGGCCGGGTCTGAGCAGTTCTTC; CDR3 protein: CASSLFGGAGSEQFF
V gene: TRBV6-5; CDR3 length: 14; J gene: TRBJ2-3; D gene: NA; clone size: NA; CDR3 DNA: TGTGCCAGCAGCCAAGGGGGGGGCACAGATACGCAGTATTTT; CDR3 protein: CASSQGGGTDTQYF
V gene: TRBV7-2; CDR3 length: 18; J gene: TRBJ2-1; D gene: TRBD2; clone size: NA; CDR3 DNA: TGTGCCAGCAGCTTGCGGACTAGCGGAGGGAGCTCCTACAATGAGCAGTTCTTC; CDR3 protein: CASSLRTSGGSSYNEQFF
V gene: TRBV5-4; CDR3 length: 14; J gene: TRBJ2-3; D gene: TRBD1; clone size: NA; CDR3 DNA: TGTGCCAGCAGCTTAGTAGGGGGCCCAGATACGCAGTATTTT; CDR3 protein: CASSLVGGPDTQYF
V gene: TRBV6-5; CDR3 length: 13; J gene: TRBJ2-7; D gene: NA; clone size: NA; CDR3 DNA: TGTGCCAGCAGTTACTCTGGGGTCTACGAGCAGTACTTC; CDR3 protein: CASSYSGVYEQYF
V gene: TRBV19; CDR3 length: 15; J gene: TRBJ2-5; D gene: TRBD2; clone size: NA; CDR3 DNA: TGTGCCAGTATGGGACAACTAGCGGGAGAAGAGACCCAGTACTTC; CDR3 protein: CASMGQLAGEETQYF
V gene: TRBV6-6; CDR3 length: 14; J gene: TRBJ2-1; D gene: NA; clone size: NA; CDR3 DNA: TGTGCCAGCAGCCTAGGGACGGGCTACAATGAGCAGTTCTTC; CDR3 protein: CASSLGTGYNEQFF
V gene: TRBV28; CDR3 length: 16; J gene: TRBJ1-1; D gene: TRBD1; clone size: few; CDR3 DNA: TGTGCCAGCAGTCTTCCGGGACAGGGAAAAAACACTGAAGCTTTCTTT; CDR3 protein: CASSLPGQGKNTEAFF
V gene: TRBV11-3; CDR3 length: 13; J gene: TRBJ1-1; D gene: NA; clone size: NA; CDR3 DNA: TGTGCCAGCAGCTCATTTGTGTACACTGAAGCTTTCTTT; CDR3 protein: CASSSFVYTEAFF
V gene: TRBV5-1; CDR3 length: 16; J gene: TRBJ1-1; D gene: TRBD1; clone size: NA; CDR3 DNA: TGCGCCAGCCGCTCCGGAAACACAGGGGGAAACACTGAAGCTTTCTTT; CDR3 protein: CASRSGNTGGNTEAFF
V gene: TRBV11-3; CDR3 length: 16; J gene: TRBJ2-5; D gene: TRBD2; clone size: NA; CDR3 DNA: TGTGCCAGCAGCTGGGGCGGGGGACCGCTCCAAGAGACCCAGTACTTC; CDR3 protein: CASSWGGGPLQETQYF
V gene: TRBV19; CDR3 length: 12; J gene: TRBJ2-7; D gene: NA; clone size: NA; CDR3 DNA: TGTGCCAGTATAACAACCCCCTACGAGCAGTACTTC; CDR3 protein: CASITTPYEQYF
V gene: TRBV5-3; CDR3 length: 17; J gene: TRBJ1-3; D gene: TRBD1; clone size: NA; CDR3 DNA: TGTGCCAGAAGCTTGGCCTCCAGGGACAGGGTGGGAAACACCATATATTTT; CDR3 protein: CARSLASRDRVGNTIYF
V gene: TRBV9; CDR3 length: 15; J gene: TRBJ2-3; D gene: TRBD2; clone size: once; CDR3 DNA: TGTGCCAGCAGCGTAGTAGCGGGGGGGCCAAATACGCAGTATTTT; CDR3 protein: CASSVVAGGPNTQYF
V gene: TRBV25-1; CDR3 length: 13; J gene: TRBJ1-1; D gene: NA; clone size: NA; CDR3 DNA: TGTGCCAGCACTGGGGTCGGACCCGTTGAAGCTTTCTTT; CDR3 protein: CASTGVGPVEAFF
V gene: TRBV5-1; CDR3 length: 15; J gene: TRBJ2-2; D gene: NA; clone size: NA; CDR3 DNA: TGCGCCAGCAGCTTGGTGGTCGGAAACACCGGGGAGCTGTTTTTT; CDR3 protein: CASSLVVGNTGELFF
V gene: TRBV5-1; CDR3 length: 15; J gene: TRBJ1-1; D gene: NA; clone size: NA; CDR3 DNA: TGCGCCAGCAGCTTGGGGATGGGTCTGAACACTGAAGCTTTCTTT; CDR3 protein: CASSLGMGLNTEAFF
V gene: TRBV5-6; CDR3 length: 15; J gene: TRBJ2-1; D gene: TRBD1; clone size: NA; CDR3 DNA: TGTGCCAGCAGCCTAGGGACAGGGTGGAATGATGAGCAGTTCTTC; CDR3 protein: CASSLGTGWNDEQFF
V gene: TRBV19; CDR3 length: 17; J gene: TRBJ2-4; D gene: TRBD2; clone size: NA; CDR3 DNA: TGTGCCAGTAGTAACCCTCTAGCGGGAGGGCCTGGTAAGGCTCAGTACTTC; CDR3 protein: CASSNPLAGGPGKAQYF
V gene: TRBV19; CDR3 length: 13; J gene: TRBJ1-1; D gene: TRBD1; clone size: NA; CDR3 DNA: TGTGCCAGTAGGGCAGGGGGGGGGACTGAAGCTTTCTTT; CDR3 protein: CASRAGGGTEAFF
V gene: TRBV28; CDR3 length: 15; J gene: TRBJ1-3; D gene: TRBD1; clone size: NA; CDR3 DNA: TGTGCCAGCAGTTTAGAGGGGGCACTAGGAAACACCATATATTTT; CDR3 protein: CASSLEGALGNTIYF
V gene: TRBV27; CDR3 length: 14; J gene: TRBJ2-5; D gene: NA; clone size: NA; CDR3 DNA: TGTGCCAGCAGGGGTAGAGCGGCGGGAGAGACCCAGTACTTC; CDR3 protein: CASRGRAAGETQYF
V gene: TRBV7-2; CDR3 length: 17; J gene: TRBJ2-3; D gene: TRBD2; clone size: NA; CDR3 DNA: TGTGCCAGCAGCACGGGACTAGCGGGAGGAGTTTCAGATACGCAGTATTTT; CDR3 protein: CASSTGLAGGVSDTQYF
V gene: TRBV6-5; CDR3 length: 12; J gene: TRBJ1-2; D gene: NA; clone size: once; CDR3 DNA: TGTGCCAGCAGCATACCCGGGACCGGGGCCACCTTC; CDR3 protein: CASSIPGTGATF
V gene: TRBV18; CDR3 length: 15; J gene: TRBJ2-3; D gene: NA; clone size: NA; CDR3 DNA: TGTGCCAGCTCACCGGATAGCGGTGGCACAGATACGCAGTATTTT; CDR3 protein: CASSPDSGGTDTQYF